The sequence of this T cell receptor (beta chain) was determined in a study of shared clonotypes between healthy human individuals. Sequencing used immunoSEQ multiplex PCR; TCRdb keeps in-frame clones, though not all of them. The data contain around 2.1 million clones, roughly 91% of them seen just once; the ten biggest clones take up 1.5% to 2%. The study's findings and limits: The study found lower generation probabilities in non-shared clonotypes than in those shared by all four donors.

Terminally differentiated effector memory CD45RA+ cells were excluded from the naive CD8 cells, which were CD45RO-negative and positively selected for CCR7. CDR3 length: 13 amino acids. Trimming shortened V by 2 bases and J by 9 bases, and 13 bases separated the two germline ends. Germline loops: CDR1 MNHEY, CDR2 SVGAGI. Concerning this clone: What it binds is unknown.

The sample taken for sequencing was naive CD8+ T cells from PBMCs. This clonotype was obtained from a man aged 18 to 30 in good health. Some clones in this sample may be carry-over from other donors' samples. The V gene is TRBV6-5, the J gene TRBJ1-1; D is unresolved. This CDR3 is CASSYTGSGKAFF. The CDR3 DNA is TGTGCCAGCAGTTACACGGGGAGCGGCAAAGCTTTCTTT.